This T cell receptor beta chain originates from a study of T-cell reconstitution after alpha-beta-depleted transplantation in children. General study points: T-cell counts and diversity at one year post-transplant came mainly from newly produced T cells.

This clonotype turned up a few times. Its specificity is unknown. A library of TCRbeta sequences, prepared with unique molecular identifiers, was generated. Via MiXCR, TCRdb re-called the PCR reads, giving one row per CDR3 protein. The sample shows roughly 100,000 distinct CDR3 sequences, about 5.6% of them seen only once. The sequence derives from a female patient aged 2-15 years who had a stem cell transplant for Fanconi anemia, so the T cells may come from the graft donor. This specimen was PBMCs, mostly from graft donor cells, taken 60 days after TCRalphabeta/CD19-depleted stem cell transplant.

The CDR3 DNA sequence: TGTGCCAGCAGCCCGACTAGGGTCGAGCAGTACTTC. Translating it yields CASSPTRVEQYF. The chain combines TRBV14 with TRBJ2-7; TRBD2 is a possible D gene (6 bases). V lost 4 bases and J 6 bases, leaving 10 bases between the germline ends. The germline V gene encodes CDR1 SGHDN and CDR2 FVKESK. The length of the CDR3 is 12 residues.